This T cell receptor beta chain came from a study of T-cell reconstitution after alpha-beta-depleted transplantation in children. General study points: Several patients had high TCRbeta diversity at day 60; it came from surviving recipient T cells and thymic progenitors. Several hundred graft clones that had expanded were reportedly the source of alpha-beta T cells about two months after transplant. One year after transplant, T-cell counts and diversity came mostly from newly produced T cells.

During its preparation, the TCRbeta library received unique molecular identifiers. TCRdb reanalysed the PCR reads using MiXCR and keeps one entry per CDR3 protein. The sample shows more than 300,000 distinct CDR3 sequences, about a sixth of them seen only once. This clonotype was recorded a few times. Its target is unknown. Germline V gene sequence: CDR1 MDHEN, CDR2 SYDVKM. Trimming took 5 bases from V and 5 from J, leaving 19 bases between them. The CDR3 loop spans 15 amino acids. This chain connects TRBV28 to TRBJ2-7; D tentatively fits TRBD1 or TRBD2 (7 bases each). Specimen: PBMCs, mostly from graft donor cells, collected 360 days after TCRalphabeta/CD19-depleted stem cell transplant. The TCR comes from a male patient under 10 years old who had a stem cell transplant for acute lymphoblastic leukemia, so the T cells may come from the graft donor. In DNA form, the CDR3 reads TGTGCCAGCAGTCCAGGGGGGGGAGGGAAAAACGAGCAGTACTTC. It encodes CASSPGGGGKNEQYF.